Listed here is a single TCR beta chain. In germline, CDR1 is SQVTM, CDR2 ANQGSEA. The CDR3 is 12 amino acids. With 7 bases removed from V and 12 bases from J, the gap between germline ends came to 19 bases. cDNA serving as the sequencing template came from extracted, reverse transcribed RNA. Measured with immunoSEQ multiplex PCR; TCRdb has only the in-frame clones, and not every one. The sample holds hundreds of thousands of clones, about two thirds seen once. These data originate in a study of CD8+ T cells in alopecia areata. About the study: Tofacitinib administration to treated patients was oral, at 5 to 10 mg twice daily.

The receptor was isolated from a human donor with alopecia areata. This material consisted of CD4+ T cells sorted from blood, taken at week 0. The rearrangement uses TRBV29-1 and TRBJ2-1; maybe TRBD1 (7 bases). CDR3 nucleotides: TGCAGCGCCGAGGGGGCGGGGAAATGGCAGTTCTTC. As protein: CSAEGAGKWQFF.